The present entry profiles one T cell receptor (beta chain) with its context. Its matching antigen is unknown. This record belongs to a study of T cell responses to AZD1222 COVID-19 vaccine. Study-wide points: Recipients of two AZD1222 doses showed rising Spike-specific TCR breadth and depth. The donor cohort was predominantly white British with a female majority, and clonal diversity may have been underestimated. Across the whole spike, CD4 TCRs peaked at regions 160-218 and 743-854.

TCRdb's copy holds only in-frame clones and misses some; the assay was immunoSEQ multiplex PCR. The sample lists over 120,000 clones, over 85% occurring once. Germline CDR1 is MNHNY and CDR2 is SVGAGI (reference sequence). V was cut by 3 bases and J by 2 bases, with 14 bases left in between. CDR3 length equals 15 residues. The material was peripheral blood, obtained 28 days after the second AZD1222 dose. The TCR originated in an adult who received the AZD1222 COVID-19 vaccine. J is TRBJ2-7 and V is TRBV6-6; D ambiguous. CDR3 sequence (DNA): TGTGCCAGCAGTTATCAGGTTCCCCCGACCTACGAGCAGTACTTC. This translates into CASSYQVPPTYEQYF.